The T cell receptor beta chain described here comes from a study of PD-1 blockade in mismatch repair-deficient tumors. Clones were read by immunoSEQ multiplex PCR, and TCRdb kept only the in-frame ones, dropping some. The sample has about 34,000 clones; approximately 80% are singletons. Every patient had mismatch repair deficiency by PCR or immunohistochemistry. This CDR3 has 15 amino acids. Losses at the gene ends were 3 bases for V and 0 bases for J; bases not matched to a gene: 3. Germline CDR1 reads MNHEY; CDR2 reads SMNVEV (reference sequence). Sequenced material: PBMCs, taken approximately 6 weeks after starting pembrolizumab. The sequence was obtained from an adult with mismatch repair-deficient cancer. The chain employs TRBV27 and TRBJ1-1, with 8 bases identical to TRBD1. CDR3 residues: CASSFTGGVNTEAFF. Here the CDR3 DNA reads TGTGCCAGCAGTTTTACAGGGGGAGTGAACACTGAAGCTTTCTTT.